The 15 T cell receptor beta chains listed next were all sequenced from one sample in a study of circulating CD8 cells and anti-PD-1 response in melanoma. Four subsets defined by PD-1 and/or TIGIT were sorted from live CD3+CD8+TCRalphabeta+ cells. Using 15 ng of total RNA, TCR libraries were made with the QIAseq Immune Repertoire TCR panel. TCRdb re-analysed the reads in MiXCR, keeping a single row per CDR3 protein. The profile shows a few hundred distinct CDR3 sequences, over 4.5% of them singletons. The sequenced sample was CD8+ T cells from PBMCs, obtained at baseline or after one month of anti-PD-1 therapy (not recorded which). The receptor set was obtained from a human donor with melanoma.

In its sample, this clonotype ranks as large. The rearrangement uses TRBV2 and TRBJ2-3; D unresolved. Per the germline V gene, CDR1 is SNHLY and CDR2 is FYNNEI. V was cut by 2 bases and J by 4 bases, with 7 bases left in between. The CDR3 is 13 residues long. The CDR3 DNA reads as TGTGCCAGCAGTGAATTTTTTCCAGATACGCAGTATTTT. Amino acids: CASSEFFPDTQYF. Full variable domain (outside the CDR3, taken from reference TRBV2 and TRBJ2-3): EPEVTQTPSHQVTQMGQEVILRCVPISNHLYFYWYRQILGQKVEFLVSFYNNEISEKSEIFDDQFSVERPDGSNFTLKIRSTKLEDSAMYFCASSEFFPDTQYFGPGTRLTVL.

In its sample, this clonotype is large. The J gene is TRBJ2-5, the V gene TRBV29-1; TRBD1 is a possible D gene (5 bases). This CDR3 is built from 12 residues. Germline lookup yields CDR1 SQVTM and CDR2 ANQGSEA. V was clipped by 5 bases and J by 1 base, with 8 bases between them. CDR3 protein: CSVRRAQETQYF. The DNA of the CDR3 is TGCAGCGTTCGCAGGGCCCAAGAGACCCAGTACTTC. The whole variable domain, filled in from reference TRBV29-1 and TRBJ2-5, reads SAVISQKPSRDICQRGTSLTIQCQVDSQVTMMFWYRQQPGQSLTLIATANQGSEATYESGFVIDKFPISRPNLTFSTLTVSNMSPEDSSIYLCSVRRAQETQYFGPGTRLLVL.

This clonotype is large (0.1 to 1%) within its sample. The rearrangement links TRBV29-1 to TRBJ2-1; 10 bases line up with TRBD1. This CDR3 contains 14 residues. V shed 7 bases and J 7 bases; nucleotides not matched to a gene: 10. Germline values: CDR1 SQVTM, CDR2 ANQGSEA. CDR3 DNA: TGCAGCGCCGGGGGGACAGGGGCGAATAATGAGCAGTTCTTC. Its translation: CSAGGTGANNEQFF.

This clonotype qualifies as large (0.1 to 1%). The gene calls are TRBV7-6 and TRBJ2-3; possibly TRBD1 or TRBD2 for D (6 bases each). Germline values: CDR1 SGHVS, CDR2 FNYEAQ. The germline V and J ends were trimmed by 2 bases and 2 bases, with 14 bases remaining between them. This CDR3 has 16 residues. CDR3 in DNA: TGTGCCAGCAGCTTATCGGAGGGGACAATCACAGATACGCAGTATTTT. Amino acid sequence: CASSLSEGTITDTQYF.

Sample share makes this clonotype large. Its ends do not fully match the called genes, so a read error is possible. The chain joins TRBV5-3 to TRBJ1-1; D is perhaps TRBD1 (6 bases). TRBV5-3 belongs to the ORF category, with a function that is uncertain. The CDR3 loop spans 16 amino acids. The CDR3: CAGRLLRGGMNTEAFF. Written as DNA, the CDR3 is TGTGCCGGAAGGCTTCTCAGGGGAGGGATGAACACTGAAGCTTTCTTT.

This clonotype is large in the sample. V and J are TRBV10-3 and TRBJ2-7; tentative D call: TRBD2 (5 bases). The CDR3 runs to 14 residues. CDR1 and CDR2 (germline): ENHRY, SYGVKD. Trimming shortened V by 5 bases and J by 4 bases, and 15 bases separated the two germline ends. The CDR3 DNA follows: TGTGCCATCAGTCTTTCACCGGGATCTTACGAGCAGTACTTC. Amino acids: CAISLSPGSYEQYF.

By proportion, this clonotype is large (0.1 to 1%). The chain joins TRBV29-1 to TRBJ1-1; D might be TRBD1 (6 bases). V was shortened by 4 bases and J by 11 bases, with 20 bases between the two germline ends. Germline values: CDR1 SQVTM, CDR2 ANQGSEA. The CDR3 runs to 13 residues. CDR3 nucleotides: TGCAGCGTTGGCGCAGGGGAGGCCAAAGCGGCTTTCTTT. This codes for CSVGAGEAKAAFF.

This clonotype is judged large. V usage is TRBV10-3 and J usage is TRBJ1-1; D not certain. V lost 11 bases and J lost 0, with 22 bases in between. Germline V gene data show CDR1 as ENHRY and CDR2 as SYGVKD. There are 16 residues in the CDR3. CDR3 sequence: CALAEGWKSMNTEAFF. The CDR3 DNA follows: TGTGCCCTCGCAGAGGGTTGGAAATCGATGAACACTGAAGCTTTCTTT.

By frequency in the sample, this clonotype is large. This chain connects TRBV5-4 to TRBJ2-3; 7 nucleotides match TRBD2. Germline V gene sequence: CDR1 SGHNT, CDR2 YYREEE (reference sequence). J was trimmed by 0 bases and V by 1 base; bases with no gene match: 2. The CDR3 is 15 amino acids. CDR3 protein: CASSLWGGSTDTQYF. CDR3 nucleotide sequence: TGTGCCAGCAGCTTGTGGGGGGGTAGCACAGATACGCAGTATTTT.

This clonotype ranks as large. The CDR3 DNA follows: TGCAGCGCTAACCCGACAGGGAACAATGAGCAGTTCTTC. It codes for CSANPTGNNEQFF. The chain couples TRBV29-1 to TRBJ2-1; 7 bases match TRBD1. Germline CDR1 SQVTM, CDR2 ANQGSEA. CDR3 length: 13 residues. V trimming: 7 bases; J trimming: 5 bases; junction bases outside the gene matches: 8.

This clonotype is classed as large. This chain uses TRBV2 with TRBJ2-4; 9 positions agree with TRBD1. CDR3 size: 13 residues. The V segment lost 6 bases and the J segment 3 bases; nucleotides outside the gene matches: 0. Germline CDR1 is SNHLY and CDR2 is FYNNEI. CDR3 residues: CASRTGGKNIQYF. CDR3 DNA: TGTGCCAGCAGGACAGGGGGCAAAAACATTCAGTACTTC.

By its share, this clonotype is large (0.1 to 1%). The chain is built from TRBV5-4 and TRBJ2-5; D possibly corresponds to TRBD2 (5 bases). The CDR3 has 15 residues. Trimming took off 1 base at V and 1 base at J, with 11 bases between the two ends. Germline V gene lookup returns CDR1 SGHNT and CDR2 YYREEE (reference sequence). CDR3 sequence (DNA): TGTGCCAGCAGCTTGTTCGGCGGGTCCCAAGAGACCCAGTACTTC. It specifies CASSLFGGSQETQYF. Full variable domain (rest looked up from reference TRBV5-4 and TRBJ2-5): ETGVTQSPTHLIKTRGQQVTLRCSSQSGHNTVSWYQQALGQGPQFIFQYYREEENGRGNFPPRFSGLQFPNYSSELNVNALELDDSALYLCASSLFGGSQETQYFGPGTRLLVL.

By its share, this clonotype is large (0.1 to 1%). The chain joins TRBV4-2 to TRBJ2-7, with D possibly matching TRBD2 (7 bases). CDR3 size: 15 residues. Deletions cut 4 bases from V and 0 bases from J, with 13 bases between. Germline V gene data show CDR1 as LGHNA and CDR2 as YNFKEQ. The CDR3 sequence is CASSLGGGLSYEQYF. CDR3 bases: TGTGCCAGCAGCCTGGGCGGGGGCCTCTCCTACGAGCAGTACTTC.

By proportion, this clonotype is hyperexpanded. V is TRBV11-3 and J is TRBJ2-7, with a weak D call TRBD2 (5 bases). V shed 5 bases and J shed 1 base, with 21 bases lying between them. The germline V gene encodes CDR1 SGHNT and CDR2 YENEEA. The CDR3 runs 17 residues. CDR3 coding DNA: TGTGCCAGCAGCCAAGCCTCCTTGGACTCCAGATCCTACGAGCAGTACTTC. Translated, it gives CASSQASLDSRSYEQYF. The full variable domain, its missing parts supplied by reference TRBV11-3 and TRBJ2-7, is EAGVVQSPRYKIIEKKQPVAFWCNPISGHNTLYWYLQNLGQGPELLIRYENEEAVDDSQLPKDRFSAERLKGVDSTLKIQPAELGDSAVYLCASSQASLDSRSYEQYFGPGTRLTVT.

This clonotype is classed as large. CDR3 sequence: CASSLYLRHEQYF. Written as DNA, the CDR3 is TGCGCCAGCAGCTTGTATTTGCGACACGAGCAGTACTTC. The chain recombines TRBV5-1 with TRBJ2-7; D is undetermined. Germline loops: CDR1 SGHRS, CDR2 YFSETQ. The CDR3 totals 13 residues. V was pared by 1 base and J by 5 bases, with 10 bases between.